What follows is one T cell receptor beta chain and its context. Its antigen specificity is not known. Base qualities are not at hand, and no much larger clone is one base apart. Sequences SGHTA (CDR1) and FQGNSA (CDR2) are obtained from the germline V gene. Germline trimming amounts to 6 bases on V and 1 base on J, with 1 as the count of junction bases outside the gene matches. The CDR3 runs 13 residues from the cysteine to the phenylalanine. Just the 39-base CDR3 DNA is kept, in frame starting at base 1. Each clonotype received, on average, approximately 9.9x coverage in deep resolution sequencing performed on a MiSeq, where the target depth lay between 1 in 1 million and 1 in 200,000 T cells. The immunoSEQ hsTCRB Kit was used to generate the TCR beta libraries. The authors processed their data as follows. The data were analyzed with ImmunoSEQ Analyzer and ImmunoSEQ Data Assistant, and V, D and J gene assignments followed IMGT definitions. Clonality was computed as one minus normalized Shannon entropy of productive rearrangement frequencies, ranging from 0 to 1. Only overrepresented clonotypes making up at least 0.05% of the repertoire of each patient were included in the public clonotype analysis. Repertoires from about a dozen age-matched healthy donors in immuneACCESS were used as clonality controls. As stored in TCRdb, this immuneACCESS dataset retains in-frame rearrangements with V and J assigned. A fraction of the clones does not appear; measured against another copy, unresolved V genes explain less than half of the discrepancy, and the remainder lacks a known reason. Clone size and V and J calls were adopted from that table, with D and trimming inferred from the DNA. The table for this sample lists about 140,000 clones; about 72% of them were counted only once. About 29% of the sample is held by the ten biggest clonotypes.

The sample is drawn from a study of cytotoxic CD8 clonotypes in ibrutinib-treated CLL (dated by TCRdb to the early 2020s). For the wider study: The cohort had ten to twelve relapsed/refractory and around 16 treatment-naive patients; 17 to 18 were IGHV unmutated. Longitudinal samples were obtainable from 26 of the 86 participants in the trial. Patients were still on ibrutinib when every remission and progressive disease sample was collected. Cryopreserved peripheral blood mononuclear cells were obtained before treatment, at response, and at either sustained remission or disease progression. The response samples were drawn at a median of around eleven months into treatment, with a range of about 6 to 36 months. Responses were partial in roughly 24 patients and complete in 2; after median about 70 months follow-up, some 15 stayed in remission and 12 progressed. Samples averaged roughly 280,000 productive templates and about 94,000 productive rearrangements. What the study reported, not specific to this receptor: Clonality increased at ibrutinib response, stayed stable in sustained remission, and fell back toward baseline at progression. Public clonotypes were rare and either contracted or stayed stable during treatment, and the rise in clonality at ibrutinib response reflected the expansion of private clonotypes. At baseline, clonality was higher than in age-matched healthy donors and showed a strong correlation with circulating CD8+ T-cell counts. Sampling times were not matched between patients in sustained remission and patients whose disease was progressing, and lymph node repertoires were not examined.

What the time point label conveys for this sample: 12 months on ibrutinib. Approximately 2 micrograms of genomic DNA were extracted from cryopreserved PBMCs for TCR beta library preparation. Longitudinal blood samples from CLL patients on ibrutinib monotherapy were analyzed using high-throughput TCR beta sequencing. The patients were enrolled in a single-center, open-label phase 2 trial of ibrutinib monotherapy. The sequence derives from a human donor with chronic lymphocytic leukemia. The chain joins TRBV7-2 to TRBJ2-5; 8 bases in between match TRBD2. The sample in question was PBMCs, obtained after 12 months of ibrutinib treatment. The CDR3 protein is CASRTSGQETQYF. The bases read TGTGCCAGCAGAACTAGCGGCCAAGAGACCCAGTACTTC.